The 27 T cell receptor beta chains below come from one sample, sequenced in a study of cytomegalovirus exposure and HLA in healthy donors. The PCR used 60 Vbeta and 13 Jbeta primers. The assay was immunoSEQ multiplex PCR, and TCRdb's table has in-frame clones only and misses some. The data contain 110,000 or so clones, just under 80% of them seen just once; the ten biggest clones take up about 5.7%. Sequencing was done on a sample of PBMCs. Source of these receptors: a male donor in good health and CMV-seronegative.

The CDR3: CASSQGPSWTVSFEETQYF. The DNA of the CDR3 is TGCGCCAGCAGTCAAGGACCTTCATGGACAGTGTCCTTCGAAGAGACCCAGTACTTC. The chain employs TRBV23-1 and TRBJ2-5; a possible D gene is TRBD1 (6 bases). Being an ORF, TRBV23-1 has a function that is uncertain. This CDR3 has 19 amino acids. V was shortened by 2 bases and J by 3 bases, with 25 bases between the two germline ends.

This clone was seen once. At one of its ends the junction is not consistent with the germline gene, which may arise from a read error. This chain connects TRBV7-9 to TRBJ1-1; the D gene is possibly TRBD1 (6 bases). This CDR3 has 12 amino acids. CDR1 is SEHNR, CDR2 FQNEAQ, per germline (reference sequence). As DNA, the CDR3 is TGTTCCAGCAGCATACAGGGAGCCGAAGCTTTCTTT. Translated: CSSSIQGAEAFF. Together with reference TRBV7-9 and TRBJ1-1, the CDR3 gives the full variable domain: DTGVSQNPRHKITKRGQNVTFRCDPISEHNRLYWYRQTLGQGPEFLTYFQNEAQLEKSRLLSDRFSAERPKGSFSTLEIQRTEQGDSAMYLCSSSIQGAEAFFGQGTRLTVV.

The chain has TRBV19 and TRBJ1-2, with 8 positions matching TRBD1. CDR1 and CDR2 from the germline V gene are LNHDA and SQIVND (reference sequence). V shed 1 base and J 4 bases; nucleotides not matched to a gene: 5. The CDR3 length is 15 residues. CDR3 loop: CASSIVGDRSYGYTF. In nucleotides, the CDR3 is TGTGCCAGTAGTATAGTCGGGGACAGGAGCTATGGCTACACCTTC.

This chain links TRBV6-6 with TRBJ2-7; 9 bases match TRBD1. The CDR3 is 14 residues long. V lost 2 bases and J lost 5; bases outside the gene matches: 4. Germline lookup yields CDR1 MNHNY and CDR2 SVGAGI (reference sequence). CDR3 nucleotides: TGTGCCAGCAGTTACGCGGGACAGGGTCACGAGCAGTACTTC. Protein product: CASSYAGQGHEQYF.

CDR3 sequence: CAWTVPLADYEQYF. The CDR3 DNA follows: TGTGCCTGGACCGTACCGCTAGCGGACTACGAGCAGTACTTC. The chain employs TRBV30 and TRBJ2-7; TRBD2 aligns across 7 bases. The CDR3 spans 14 residues. CDR1 and CDR2 (germline): GTSNPN, SVGIG (reference sequence). V was pared by 4 bases and J by 3 bases, with 9 bases of the junction left unmatched. Full variable domain (outside the CDR3, taken from reference TRBV30 and TRBJ2-7): SQTIHQWPATLVQPVGSPLSLECTVEGTSNPNLYWYRQAAGRGLQLLFYSVGIGQISSEVPQNLSASRPQDRQFILSSKKLLLSDSGFYLCAWTVPLADYEQYFGPGTRLTVT.

The CDR3 coding sequence is TGTGCCAGCAGCGCACCAGGGGCCCACACAGATACGCAGTATTTT. Protein sequence: CASSAPGAHTDTQYF. The chain combines TRBV7-6 with TRBJ2-3, with D perhaps matching TRBD1 (6 bases). This CDR3 is 15 amino acids long. The germline V and J ends were trimmed by 5 bases and 2 bases, with 14 bases remaining between them. From germline, CDR1 is SGHVS and CDR2 FNYEAQ.

The chain couples TRBV29-1 to TRBJ2-7; maybe TRBD1 (5 bases). Deletions cut 1 base from V and 6 bases from J, with 16 bases between. This CDR3 contains 14 residues. CDR1 and CDR2 (germline): SQVTM, ANQGSEA. This chain's CDR3 is CSVEGGQGGREQYF. DNA for the CDR3: TGCAGCGTTGAAGGAGGTCAGGGCGGTCGCGAGCAGTACTTC.

The CDR3 nucleotides are TGTGCCAGCAGCCCTTGGCCGGGACTGAGAAACTACGAGCAGTACTTC. This codes for CASSPWPGLRNYEQYF. J is TRBJ2-7 and V is TRBV14; D might be TRBD2 (6 bases). Trimming removed 4 bases from V and 3 bases from J, with 19 bases in between. Germline V gene lookup returns CDR1 SGHDN and CDR2 FVKESK. The length of the CDR3 is 16 residues.

The chain uses TRBV5-1 and TRBJ2-5; 10 bases are a match to TRBD2. CDR1 and CDR2 from the germline V gene are SGHRS and YFSETQ. The CDR3 has 15 residues. J gave up 3 bases and V 0 bases, and 2 bases lay outside the gene matches. The chain's CDR3 is CASSLGGLAKETQYF. Here the CDR3 DNA reads TGCGCCAGCAGCTTGGGGGGACTAGCGAAAGAGACCCAGTACTTC.

The chain carries TRBV19 and TRBJ2-1; possibly TRBD2 for D (5 bases). CDR3 length: 17 amino acids. Between the trimmed V and J ends, which lost 3 bases and 0 bases, there was a span of 15 bases. Germline V gene sequence: CDR1 LNHDA, CDR2 SQIVND (reference sequence). The CDR3 protein is CASSIGRADGSYNEQFF. The CDR3 region has the DNA TGTGCCAGTAGTATTGGAAGAGCGGACGGCTCCTACAATGAGCAGTTCTTC.

The chain couples TRBV13 to TRBJ2-7; no clear D gene. Deletions cut 1 base from V and 5 bases from J, with 12 bases between. Looked up from germline, CDR1 is PRHDT and CDR2 is FYEKMQ (reference sequence). This CDR3 comprises 14 residues. The CDR3 coding sequence is TGTGCCAGCAGCTTAGAGTCCGAAAAGCACGAGCAGTACTTC. Its translation is CASSLESEKHEQYF.

The gene calls are TRBV11-3 and TRBJ2-1; tentative D call: TRBD1 (6 bases). With 4 bases removed from V and 6 bases from J, the gap between germline ends came to 13 bases. CDR3 size: 14 residues. CDR1 SGHNT and CDR2 YENEEA come from the germline V gene. The CDR3 protein is CASSYRESGNEQFF. DNA for the CDR3: TGTGCCAGCAGCTACAGGGAGAGTGGCAATGAGCAGTTCTTC.

The chain has TRBV18 and TRBJ1-1; D is unresolved. The germline CDR1 and CDR2 sequences are KGHSH and LQKENI. The CDR3 spans 13 residues. V dropped 3 bases and J dropped 0 bases, with 5 bases sitting between them. CDR3 DNA: TGTGCCAGCTCACCCGACATGAACACTGAAGCTTTCTTT. Residues: CASSPDMNTEAFF.

The chain joins TRBV2 to TRBJ2-7; 11 positions match TRBD2. From germline, CDR1 is SNHLY and CDR2 FYNNEI. The J segment lost 5 bases and the V segment lost 8 bases, leaving 8 bases of the junction unmatched. The CDR3 length is 14 residues. In DNA form, the CDR3 reads TGTGCCAGCCCTAGCGGGAGGCTGAGCGACGAGCAGTACTTC. Protein sequence: CASPSGRLSDEQYF.

The V call is TRBV29-1, the J call TRBJ1-2; 9 bases line up with TRBD1. The V segment lost 7 bases and the J segment 9 bases; nucleotides outside the gene matches: 12. The germline V gene encodes CDR1 SQVTM and CDR2 ANQGSEA. The CDR3 length is 13 residues. The CDR3 sequence is CSALSGTGRRYTF. In DNA, the CDR3 is TGCAGCGCCTTATCTGGGACAGGGCGGCGCTACACCTTC.

By share, this clone counts as medium-sized. The genes are TRBV6-1 and TRBJ2-7; the match to TRBD1 covers 8 bases. Germline assignment: CDR1 MNHNS and CDR2 SASEGT. The CDR3 is 15 residues long. Losses at the gene ends were 4 bases for V and 2 bases for J; bases not matched to a gene: 7. CDR3 bases: TGTGCCAGCAGTGGGCAGGGGGCGCTGACCTACGAGCAGTACTTC. Protein sequence: CASSGQGALTYEQYF.

This chain connects TRBV27 to TRBJ2-3; unclear D gene. With 5 bases removed from V and 0 bases from J, the gap between germline ends came to 12 bases. The V gene's germline CDR1 is MNHEY and CDR2 SMNVEV (reference sequence). The CDR3 is 15 amino acids. The CDR3 is CASSPLPRSTDTQYF. CDR3 coding DNA: TGTGCCAGCAGTCCCCTACCGCGTAGCACAGATACGCAGTATTTT.

The rearrangement links TRBV6-1 to TRBJ1-1; D not resolved. This CDR3 comprises 13 residues. The germline V and J ends were trimmed by 0 bases and 3 bases, with 5 bases remaining between them. CDR1 and CDR2 from the germline V gene are MNHNS and SASEGT. CDR3 protein: CASSEAQHTEAFF. DNA for the CDR3: TGTGCCAGCAGTGAAGCACAGCACACTGAAGCTTTCTTT.

A word on this clone: The junction departs from germline at one end; a sequencing error may be responsible. V and J are TRBV15 and TRBJ2-1; tentatively, D is TRBD2 (5 bases). The CDR3 runs to 14 residues. CDR1 and CDR2 (germline): LNHNV, YYDKDF (reference sequence). The DNA of the CDR3 is TGTGCCACCAGCCGAGAGGTGGCGGGCAATGAGCAGTTCTTC. Translating it yields CATSREVAGNEQFF.

The rearrangement joins TRBV28 to TRBJ2-3, with 10 bases fitting TRBD1. Germline trimming cut 0 bases from V and 3 bases from J; bases unmatched to any gene: 0. Germline V gives CDR1 MDHEN, CDR2 SYDVKM. This CDR3 has 15 residues. DNA of the CDR3: TGTGCCAGCAGTTTATGGGGACAGGGGACAGATACGCAGTATTTT. This sequence encodes CASSLWGQGTDTQYF.

The J gene is TRBJ1-3, the V gene TRBV11-3, with TRBD1 matching over 7 bases. CDR3 length equals 16 residues. J was trimmed by 4 bases and V by 5 bases; bases with no gene match: 11. CDR1 is SGHNT, CDR2 YENEEA, per germline. The CDR3 region is CASSQITGVEGNTIYF. DNA for the CDR3: TGTGCCAGCAGCCAAATTACAGGGGTTGAAGGAAACACCATATATTTT.

This clone was found a few times. This rearrangement joins TRBV9 to TRBJ2-5; TRBD1 agrees at 8 bases. Unmatched junction bases numbered 6, after V lost 3 bases and J lost 2 bases. Germline V gene lookup returns CDR1 SGDLS and CDR2 YYNGEE. The CDR3 is made up of 15 amino acids. CDR3 sequence (DNA): TGTGCCAGCAGCGGGGGCAGGGGGCGACAAGAGACCCAGTACTTC. Translation: CASSGGRGRQETQYF.

The rearrangement links TRBV29-1 to TRBJ2-7; 14 nucleotides align to TRBD2. CDR1 and CDR2 (germline): SQVTM, ANQGSEA. The CDR3 has 13 amino acids. The V gene end was trimmed by 6 bases and the J gene end by 3 bases; junction bases not matched to a gene: 1. CDR3 bases: TGCAGCGTAGGGACTAGCGGGAGCTACGAGCAGTACTTC. Translated: CSVGTSGSYEQYF.

The rearrangement uses TRBV7-9 and TRBJ2-3; D ambiguous. The CDR3 covers 15 residues. Trimming pared 5 bases from V and 0 bases from J, leaving 12 bases between. In germline, CDR1 is SEHNR, CDR2 FQNEAQ (reference sequence). The CDR3 nucleotides read TGTGCCAGCAGCCCGAGATTCATTAGCACAGATACGCAGTATTTT. It translates to CASSPRFISTDTQYF.

V and J are TRBV7-2 and TRBJ2-1; D remains ambiguous. The V end was cut by 6 bases, the J end by 5 bases, with 11 bases between. CDR3 length: 13 amino acids. The germline V gene encodes CDR1 SGHTA and CDR2 FQGNSA. The CDR3 protein is CASSTKRNNEQFF. CDR3 bases: TGTGCCAGCAGTACTAAGAGGAACAATGAGCAGTTCTTC.

The chain is built from TRBV7-8 and TRBJ1-1; possibly TRBD1 for D (6 bases). The V end was cut by 1 base, the J end by 3 bases, with 9 bases between. CDR3 length equals 14 residues. In germline, CDR1 is SGHVS, CDR2 FQNEAQ. Here the CDR3 DNA reads TGTGCCAGCAGCTTAGGCGCAGGGGACACTGAAGCTTTCTTT. Protein product: CASSLGAGDTEAFF.

The rearrangement uses TRBV18 and TRBJ2-7, with D possibly matching TRBD2 (6 bases). Germline-derived CDR1 and CDR2 are KGHSH and LQKENI. CDR3 length: 17 amino acids. With 2 bases removed from V and 5 bases from J, the gap between germline ends came to 22 bases. The CDR3 here is CASSPSRAAGRSNEQYF. The CDR3 DNA reads as TGTGCCAGCTCACCAAGCCGGGCGGCAGGGAGGTCCAACGAGCAGTACTTC.